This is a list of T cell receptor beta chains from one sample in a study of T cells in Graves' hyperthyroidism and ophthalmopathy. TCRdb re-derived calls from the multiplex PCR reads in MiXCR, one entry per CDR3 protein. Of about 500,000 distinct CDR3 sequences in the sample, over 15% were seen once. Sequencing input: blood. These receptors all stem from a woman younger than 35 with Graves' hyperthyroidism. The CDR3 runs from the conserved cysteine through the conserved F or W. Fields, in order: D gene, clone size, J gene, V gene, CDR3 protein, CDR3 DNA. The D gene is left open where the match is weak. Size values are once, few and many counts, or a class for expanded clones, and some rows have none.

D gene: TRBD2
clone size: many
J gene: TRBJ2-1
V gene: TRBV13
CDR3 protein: CASSLGTGGEQFF
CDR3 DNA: TGTGCCAGCAGCTTAGGGACGGGGGGGGAGCAGTTCTTC

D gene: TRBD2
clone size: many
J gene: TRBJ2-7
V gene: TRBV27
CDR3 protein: CASGPGLAAYEQYF
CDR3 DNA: TGTGCCAGCGGACCGGGACTAGCGGCCTACGAGCAGTACTTC

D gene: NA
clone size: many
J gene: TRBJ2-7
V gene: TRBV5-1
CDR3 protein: CASSLEGRVNEQYF
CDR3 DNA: TGCGCCAGCAGCTTGGAGGGCAGGGTAAACGAGCAGTACTTC

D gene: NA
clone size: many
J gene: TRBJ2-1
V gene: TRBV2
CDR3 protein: CASSEGLRNEQFF
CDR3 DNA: TGTGCCAGCAGTGAAGGCCTACGGAATGAGCAGTTCTTC

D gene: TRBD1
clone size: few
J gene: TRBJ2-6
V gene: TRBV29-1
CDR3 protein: CSVEAPDRRHPSGANVLTF
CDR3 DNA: TGCAGCGTTGAAGCCCCGGACAGGCGTCACCCATCTGGGGCCAACGTCCTGACTTTC

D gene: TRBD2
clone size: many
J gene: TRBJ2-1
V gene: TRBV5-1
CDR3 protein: CASSWTSGPPYNEQFF
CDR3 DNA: TGCGCCAGCAGCTGGACTAGCGGGCCCCCCTACAATGAGCAGTTCTTC

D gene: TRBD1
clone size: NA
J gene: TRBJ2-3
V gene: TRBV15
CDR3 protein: CATPGTGSTDTQYF
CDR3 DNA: TGTGCCACCCCTGGGACAGGGAGCACAGATACGCAGTATTTT

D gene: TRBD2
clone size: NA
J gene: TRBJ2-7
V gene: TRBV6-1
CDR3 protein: CASSDTTSGVRYEQYF
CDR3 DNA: TGTGCCAGCAGTGACACTACTAGCGGGGTCAGGTACGAGCAGTACTTC

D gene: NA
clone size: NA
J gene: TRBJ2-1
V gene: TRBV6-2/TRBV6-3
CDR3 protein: CASSKKNQRRNNEQFF
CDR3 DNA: TGTGCCAGCAGTAAAAAAAACCAAAGAAGAAACAATGAGCAGTTCTTC

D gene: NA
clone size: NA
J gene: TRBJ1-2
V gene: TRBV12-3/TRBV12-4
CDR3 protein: CASSLEAGIGYGYTF
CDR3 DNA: TGTGCCAGCAGTTTAGAGGCCGGGATCGGCTATGGCTACACCTTC

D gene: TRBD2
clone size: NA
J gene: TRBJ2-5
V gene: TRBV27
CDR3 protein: CASSLTWTRSETQYF
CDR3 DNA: TGTGCCAGCAGTCTAACGTGGACTAGATCAGAGACCCAGTACTTC

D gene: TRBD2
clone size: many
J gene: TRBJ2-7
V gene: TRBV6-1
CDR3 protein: CASGQRASGSDEQYF
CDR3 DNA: TGTGCCAGCGGCCAGAGGGCTAGCGGGAGCGACGAGCAGTACTTC

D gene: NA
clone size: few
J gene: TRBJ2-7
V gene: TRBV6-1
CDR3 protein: CASSPPGSDYEQYF
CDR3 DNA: TGTGCCAGCAGCCCCCCGGGGTCAGACTACGAGCAGTACTTC

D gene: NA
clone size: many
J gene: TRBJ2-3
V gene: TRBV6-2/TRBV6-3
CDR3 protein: CASSYRSLSTDTQYF
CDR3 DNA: TGTGCCAGCAGTTATCGGAGCTTGAGCACAGATACGCAGTATTTT

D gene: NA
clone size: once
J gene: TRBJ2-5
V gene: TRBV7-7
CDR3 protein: CASSLEIAETQYF
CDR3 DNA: TGTGCTAGCAGCTTAGAGATTGCAGAGACCCAGTACTTC

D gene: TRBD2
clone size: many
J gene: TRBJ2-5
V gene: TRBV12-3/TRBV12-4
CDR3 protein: CASSFWGLAGGETQYF
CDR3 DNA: TGTGCCAGCAGTTTTTGGGGACTAGCGGGCGGAGAGACCCAGTACTTC

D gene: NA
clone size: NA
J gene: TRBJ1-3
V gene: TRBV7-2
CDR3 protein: CASSRRRGNTIYF
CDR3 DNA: TGTGCCAGCTCTCGACGCAGGGGAAACACCATATATTTT

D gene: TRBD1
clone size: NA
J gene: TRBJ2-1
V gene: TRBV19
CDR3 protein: CASSTDRTGAHRGQFF
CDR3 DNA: TGTGCCAGTAGTACAGACCGGACAGGGGCCCACAGGGGGCAGTTCTTC

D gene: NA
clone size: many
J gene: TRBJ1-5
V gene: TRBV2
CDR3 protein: CASSDSGNQPQHF
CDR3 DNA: TGTGCCAGCAGTGATTCAGGGAATCAGCCCCAGCATTTT

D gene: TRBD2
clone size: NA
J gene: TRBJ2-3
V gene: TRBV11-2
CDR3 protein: CASSFWLAGADTQYF
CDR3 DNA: TGTGCCAGCAGCTTTTGGCTAGCGGGAGCCGATACGCAGTATTTT

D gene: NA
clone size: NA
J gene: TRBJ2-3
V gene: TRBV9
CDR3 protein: CASSVQESTGTQYF
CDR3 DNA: TGTGCCAGCAGCGTGCAGGAAAGCACAGGTACGCAGTATTTT

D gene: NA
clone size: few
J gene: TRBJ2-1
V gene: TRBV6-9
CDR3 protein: CASSLFGSDNEQFF
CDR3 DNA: TGTGCCAGCAGTTTGTTCGGGTCGGACAATGAGCAGTTCTTC

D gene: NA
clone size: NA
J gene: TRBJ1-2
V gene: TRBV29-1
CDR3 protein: CSVTIRSGGGGYTF
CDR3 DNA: TGCAGCGTTACCATCAGGTCAGGAGGAGGGGGCTACACCTTC

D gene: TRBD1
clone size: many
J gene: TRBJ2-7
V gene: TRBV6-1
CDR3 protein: CAAGTGGYEQYF
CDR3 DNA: TGTGCCGCCGGGACAGGGGGTTACGAGCAGTACTTC

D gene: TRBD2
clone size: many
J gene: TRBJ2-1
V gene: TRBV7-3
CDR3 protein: CASSFLGLAGYNEQFF
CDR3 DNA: TGTGCCAGCAGCTTCCTGGGACTAGCGGGTTACAATGAGCAGTTCTTC

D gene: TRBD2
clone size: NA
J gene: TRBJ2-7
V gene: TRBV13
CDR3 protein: CASSLADGTSGSLLNEQYF
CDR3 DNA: TGTGCCAGCAGCTTGGCCGACGGGACTAGCGGGAGCCTCCTTAACGAGCAATACTTC

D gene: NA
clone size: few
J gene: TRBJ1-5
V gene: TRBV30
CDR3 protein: CAWSPDSNQPQHF
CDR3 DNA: TGTGCCTGGAGTCCGGACAGCAATCAGCCCCAGCATTTT

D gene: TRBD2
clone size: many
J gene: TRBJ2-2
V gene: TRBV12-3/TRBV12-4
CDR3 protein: CASLLAGGSGELFF
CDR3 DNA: TGTGCCAGCCTACTAGCGGGAGGGTCCGGGGAGCTGTTTTTT

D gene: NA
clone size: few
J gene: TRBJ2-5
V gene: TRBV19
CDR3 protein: CASSMADQQETQYF
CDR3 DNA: TGTGCCAGTAGTATGGCGGATCAACAAGAGACCCAGTACTTC

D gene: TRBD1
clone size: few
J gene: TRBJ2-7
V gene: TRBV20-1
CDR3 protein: CSATRTGWSYEQYF
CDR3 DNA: TGCAGTGCTACCCGGACAGGGTGGTCCTACGAGCAGTACTTC

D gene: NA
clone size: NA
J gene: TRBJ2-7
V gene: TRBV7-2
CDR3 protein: CASSPGTSIIYEQYF
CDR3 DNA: TGTGCCAGCAGCCCGGGAACTAGTATAATCTACGAGCAGTACTTC

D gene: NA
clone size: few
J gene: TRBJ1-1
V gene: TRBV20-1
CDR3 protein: CSANIPGGAKAFF
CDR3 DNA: TGCAGTGCTAATATACCTGGTGGGGCTAAAGCTTTCTTT

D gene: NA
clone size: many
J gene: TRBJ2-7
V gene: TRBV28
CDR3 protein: CASSLFPSEQYF
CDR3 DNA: TGTGCCAGCAGTTTATTCCCCAGCGAGCAGTACTTC

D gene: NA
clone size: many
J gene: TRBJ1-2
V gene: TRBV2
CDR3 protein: CASSETRGAVNYGYTF
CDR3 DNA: TGTGCCAGCAGTGAAACCCGAGGTGCGGTTAACTATGGCTACACCTTC

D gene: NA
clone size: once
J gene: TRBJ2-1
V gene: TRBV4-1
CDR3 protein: CASSQEGRGVINEQFF
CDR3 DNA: TGCGCCAGCAGCCAAGAGGGCAGGGGTGTTATAAATGAGCAGTTCTTC

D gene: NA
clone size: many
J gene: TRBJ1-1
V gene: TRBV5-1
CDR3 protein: CASSLGNYAFTEAFF
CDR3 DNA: TGCGCCAGCAGCTTGGGCAATTATGCTTTCACTGAAGCTTTCTTT

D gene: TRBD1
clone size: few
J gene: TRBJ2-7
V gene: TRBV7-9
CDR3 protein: CASSLVGQGVYEQYF
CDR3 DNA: TGTGCCAGCAGCTTAGTTGGACAGGGGGTTTACGAGCAGTACTTC

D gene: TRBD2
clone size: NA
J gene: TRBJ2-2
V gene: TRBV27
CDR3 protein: CASSLLSSGGATGELFF
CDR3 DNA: TGTGCCAGCAGTTTATTGTCTAGCGGGGGGGCCACCGGGGAGCTGTTTTTT

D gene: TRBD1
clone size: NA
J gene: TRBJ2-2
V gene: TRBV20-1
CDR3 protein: CSARGSGQGPFF
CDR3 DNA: TGCAGTGCTAGAGGAAGTGGACAGGGGCCGTTTTTT

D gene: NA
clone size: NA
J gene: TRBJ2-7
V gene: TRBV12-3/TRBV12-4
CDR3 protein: CASSYPGVGEQYF
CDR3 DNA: TGTGCCAGCAGTTATCCCGGGGTTGGCGAGCAGTACTTC